The 5 T cell receptor beta chains listed next were all sequenced from one sample in a study of blood T cell repertoires in COVID-19. Sequenced by immunoSEQ multiplex PCR; TCRdb stores in-frame clones only, minus some. In the table there are over 400,000 clones, roughly 85% of which are singletons. The specimen was peripheral blood. These receptors were obtained from a human donor in a cohort sampled during active COVID-19.

The rearrangement links TRBV5-1 to TRBJ1-2; TRBD1 agrees at 7 bases. The trim removed 6 bases at V and 5 bases at J, leaving 10 bases unmatched. This CDR3 is built from 14 residues. The V gene's germline CDR1 is SGHRS and CDR2 YFSETQ. The CDR3 protein is CASTNPGQNYGYTF. CDR3 DNA sequence: TGCGCCAGCACTAATCCGGGACAGAATTATGGCTACACCTTC.

The rearrangement joins TRBV7-3 to TRBJ2-2; weak D call: TRBD1 (7 bases). The CDR3 length is 15 residues. The V end lost 5 bases, the J end lost 3 bases, and 13 bases lay between the germline ends. Germline assignment: CDR1 SGHTA and CDR2 FQGTGA. The CDR3 nucleotides read TGTGCCAGCAGCAACGGAGGGGGCCACACCGGGGAGCTGTTTTTT. Its protein is CASSNGGGHTGELFF.

This rearrangement joins TRBV5-1 to TRBJ1-3, with unresolved D. CDR1 and CDR2 (germline): SGHRS, YFSETQ. The V end was cut by 4 bases, the J end by 0 bases, with 14 bases between. CDR3 length: 16 amino acids. In DNA, the CDR3 is TGCGCCAGCAGCGTTCCTACAGCAGACTCTGGAAACACCATATATTTT. Translation: CASSVPTADSGNTIYF.

The V gene is TRBV7-9, the J gene TRBJ2-2, with 12 bases lining up with TRBD2. The junction had 7 bases not matched to a gene; V was cut back by 5 bases and J by 6 bases. The CDR3 is 16 amino acids. Germline V CDR1 and CDR2: SEHNR, FQNEAQ (reference sequence). This CDR3 reads CASSTQTSGSSGELFF. DNA for the CDR3: TGTGCCAGCAGCACACAGACTAGCGGGAGTTCCGGGGAGCTGTTTTTT.

The chain couples TRBV2 to TRBJ2-5, with D perhaps TRBD2 (6 bases). Germline V lookup: CDR1 SNHLY, CDR2 FYNNEI. Trimming removed 4 bases from V and 2 bases from J, with 11 bases in between. The CDR3 loop spans 14 amino acids. CDR3 amino acids: CASSAGTLQETQYF. The DNA of the CDR3 is TGTGCCAGCAGTGCCGGGACTCTTCAAGAGACCCAGTACTTC.